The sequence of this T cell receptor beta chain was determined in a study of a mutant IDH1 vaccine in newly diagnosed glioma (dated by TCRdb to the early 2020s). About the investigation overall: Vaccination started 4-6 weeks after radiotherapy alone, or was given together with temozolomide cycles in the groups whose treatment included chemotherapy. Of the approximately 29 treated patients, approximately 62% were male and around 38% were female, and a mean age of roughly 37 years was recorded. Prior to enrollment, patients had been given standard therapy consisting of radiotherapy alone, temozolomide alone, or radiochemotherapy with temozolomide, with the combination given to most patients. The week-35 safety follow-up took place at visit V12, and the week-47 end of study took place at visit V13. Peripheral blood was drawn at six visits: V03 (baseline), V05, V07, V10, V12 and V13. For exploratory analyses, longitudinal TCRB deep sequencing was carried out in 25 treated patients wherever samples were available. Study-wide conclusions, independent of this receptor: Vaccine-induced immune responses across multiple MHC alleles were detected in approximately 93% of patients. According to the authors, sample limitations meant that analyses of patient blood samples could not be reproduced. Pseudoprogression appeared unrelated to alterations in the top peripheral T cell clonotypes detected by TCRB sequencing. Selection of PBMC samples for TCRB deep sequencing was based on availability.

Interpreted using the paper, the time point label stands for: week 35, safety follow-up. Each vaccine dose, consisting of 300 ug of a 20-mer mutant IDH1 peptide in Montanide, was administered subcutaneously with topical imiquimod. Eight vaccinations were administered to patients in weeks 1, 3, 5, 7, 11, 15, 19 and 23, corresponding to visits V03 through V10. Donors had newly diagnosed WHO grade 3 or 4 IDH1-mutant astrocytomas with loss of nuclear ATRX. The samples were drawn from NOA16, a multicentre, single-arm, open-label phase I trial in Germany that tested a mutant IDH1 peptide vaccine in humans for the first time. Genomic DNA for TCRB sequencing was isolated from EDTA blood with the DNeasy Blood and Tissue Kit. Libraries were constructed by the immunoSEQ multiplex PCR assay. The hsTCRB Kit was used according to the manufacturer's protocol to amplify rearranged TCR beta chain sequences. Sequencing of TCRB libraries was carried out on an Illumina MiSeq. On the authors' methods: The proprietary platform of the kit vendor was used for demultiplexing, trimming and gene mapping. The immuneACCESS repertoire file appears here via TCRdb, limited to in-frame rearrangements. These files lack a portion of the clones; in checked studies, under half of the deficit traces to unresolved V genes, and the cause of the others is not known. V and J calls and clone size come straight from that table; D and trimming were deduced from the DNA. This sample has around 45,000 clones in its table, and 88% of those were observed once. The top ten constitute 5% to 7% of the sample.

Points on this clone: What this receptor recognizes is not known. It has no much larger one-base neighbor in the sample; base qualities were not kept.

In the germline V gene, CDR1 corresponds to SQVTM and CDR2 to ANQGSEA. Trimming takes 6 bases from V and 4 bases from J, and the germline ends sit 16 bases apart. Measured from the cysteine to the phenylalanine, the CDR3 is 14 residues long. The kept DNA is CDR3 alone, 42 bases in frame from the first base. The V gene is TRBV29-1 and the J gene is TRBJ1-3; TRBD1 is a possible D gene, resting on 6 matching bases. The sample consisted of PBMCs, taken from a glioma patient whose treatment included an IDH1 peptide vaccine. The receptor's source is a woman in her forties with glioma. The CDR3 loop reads CSVDQGFGGNTIYF. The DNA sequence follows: TGCAGCGTCGACCAGGGGTTCGGGGGAAACACCATATATTTT.